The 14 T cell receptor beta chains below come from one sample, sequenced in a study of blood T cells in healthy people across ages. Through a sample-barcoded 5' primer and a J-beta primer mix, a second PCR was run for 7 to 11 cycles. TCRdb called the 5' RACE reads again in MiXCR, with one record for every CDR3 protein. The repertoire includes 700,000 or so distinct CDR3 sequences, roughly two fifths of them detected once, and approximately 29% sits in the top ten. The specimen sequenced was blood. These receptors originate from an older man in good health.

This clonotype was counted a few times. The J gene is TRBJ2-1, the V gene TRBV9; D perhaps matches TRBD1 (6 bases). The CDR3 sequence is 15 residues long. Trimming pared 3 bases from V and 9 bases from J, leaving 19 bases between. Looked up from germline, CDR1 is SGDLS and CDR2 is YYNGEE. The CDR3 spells CASSGARGKGSEQFF. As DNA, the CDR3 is TGTGCCAGCAGCGGAGCCAGGGGAAAAGGGTCTGAGCAGTTCTTC. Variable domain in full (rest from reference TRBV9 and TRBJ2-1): DSGVTQTPKHLITATGQRVTLRCSPRSGDLSVYWYQQSLDQGLQFLIQYYNGEERAKGNILERFSAQQFPDLHSELNLSSLELGDSALYFCASSGARGKGSEQFFGPGTRLTVL.

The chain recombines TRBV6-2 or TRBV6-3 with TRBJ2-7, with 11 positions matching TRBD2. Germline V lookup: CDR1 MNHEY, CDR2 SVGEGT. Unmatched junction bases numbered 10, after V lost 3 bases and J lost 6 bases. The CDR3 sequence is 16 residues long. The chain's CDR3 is CASSYEPRLAGGEQYF. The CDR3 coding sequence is TGTGCCAGCAGTTATGAGCCCCGGCTAGCGGGGGGCGAGCAGTACTTC.

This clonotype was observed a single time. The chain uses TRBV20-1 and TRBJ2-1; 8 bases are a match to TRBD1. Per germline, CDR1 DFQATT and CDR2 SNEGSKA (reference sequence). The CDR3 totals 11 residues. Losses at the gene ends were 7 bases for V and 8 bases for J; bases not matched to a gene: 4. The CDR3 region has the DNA TGCAGTGTCGGGACAGGAGATGAGCAGTTCTTC. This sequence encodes CSVGTGDEQFF.

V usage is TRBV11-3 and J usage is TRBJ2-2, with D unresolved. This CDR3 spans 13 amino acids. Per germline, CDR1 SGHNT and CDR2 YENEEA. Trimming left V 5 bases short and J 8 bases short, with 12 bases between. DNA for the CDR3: TGTGCCAGCAGCGCTTCAGCCAAGGGGGAGCTGTTTTTT. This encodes CASSASAKGELFF.

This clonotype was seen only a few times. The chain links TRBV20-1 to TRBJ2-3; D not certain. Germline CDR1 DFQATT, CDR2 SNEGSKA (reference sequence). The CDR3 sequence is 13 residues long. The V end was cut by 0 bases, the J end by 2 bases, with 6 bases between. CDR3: CSAREDATDTQYF. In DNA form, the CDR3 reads TGCAGTGCTAGAGAGGACGCCACAGATACGCAGTATTTT.

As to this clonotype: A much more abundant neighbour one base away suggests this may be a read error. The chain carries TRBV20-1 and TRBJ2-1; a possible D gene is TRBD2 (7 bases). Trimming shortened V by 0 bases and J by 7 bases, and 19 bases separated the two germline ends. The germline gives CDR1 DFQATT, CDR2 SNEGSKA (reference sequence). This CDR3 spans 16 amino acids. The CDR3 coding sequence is TGCAGTGCTAGAGATGCGGGGCTACGGGGGGCGAATGAGCAGTTCTTC. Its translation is CSARDAGLRGANEQFF.

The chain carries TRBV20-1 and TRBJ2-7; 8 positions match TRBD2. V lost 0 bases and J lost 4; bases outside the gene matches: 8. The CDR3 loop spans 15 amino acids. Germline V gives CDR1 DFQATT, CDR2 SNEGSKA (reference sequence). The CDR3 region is CSARDSIAGRYEQYF. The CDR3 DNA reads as TGCAGTGCTAGAGATTCCATAGCGGGGCGGTACGAGCAGTACTTC.

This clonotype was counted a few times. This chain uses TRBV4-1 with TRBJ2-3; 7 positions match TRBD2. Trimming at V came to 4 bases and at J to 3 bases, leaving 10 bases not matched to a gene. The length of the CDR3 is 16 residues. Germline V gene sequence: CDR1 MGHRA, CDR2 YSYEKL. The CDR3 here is CASSLGGSAGTDTQYF. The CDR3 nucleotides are TGCGCCAGCAGCCTCGGGGGATCAGCGGGGACAGATACGCAGTATTTT.

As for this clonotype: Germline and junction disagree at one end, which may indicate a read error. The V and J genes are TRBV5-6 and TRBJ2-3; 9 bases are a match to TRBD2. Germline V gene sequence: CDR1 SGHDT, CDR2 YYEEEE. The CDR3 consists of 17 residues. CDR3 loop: CTSSELAGPPSTDTQYF. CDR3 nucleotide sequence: TGTACCAGCAGCGAACTAGCGGGTCCCCCTAGCACAGATACGCAGTATTTT.

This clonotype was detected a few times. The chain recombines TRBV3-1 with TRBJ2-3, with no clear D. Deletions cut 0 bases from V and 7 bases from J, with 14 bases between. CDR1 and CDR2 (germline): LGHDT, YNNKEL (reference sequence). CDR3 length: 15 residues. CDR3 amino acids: CASSQDIPGTYTQYF. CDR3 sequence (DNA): TGTGCCAGCAGCCAAGACATCCCCGGAACCTATACGCAGTATTTT.

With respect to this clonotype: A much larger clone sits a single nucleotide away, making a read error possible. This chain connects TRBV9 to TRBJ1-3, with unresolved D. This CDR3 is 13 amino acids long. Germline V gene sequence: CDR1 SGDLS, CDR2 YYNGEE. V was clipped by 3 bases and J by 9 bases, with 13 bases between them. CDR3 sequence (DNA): TGTGCCAGCAGCGGAGCTCCGGAACGCACCATATATTTT. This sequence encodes CASSGAPERTIYF.

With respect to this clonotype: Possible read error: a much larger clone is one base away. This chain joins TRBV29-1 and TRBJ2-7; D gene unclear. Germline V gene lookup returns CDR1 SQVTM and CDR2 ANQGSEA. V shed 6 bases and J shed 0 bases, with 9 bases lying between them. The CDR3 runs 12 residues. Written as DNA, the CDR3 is TGCAGCGTCGGGCGGAGCTCCTACGAGCAGTACTTC. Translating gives CSVGRSSYEQYF.

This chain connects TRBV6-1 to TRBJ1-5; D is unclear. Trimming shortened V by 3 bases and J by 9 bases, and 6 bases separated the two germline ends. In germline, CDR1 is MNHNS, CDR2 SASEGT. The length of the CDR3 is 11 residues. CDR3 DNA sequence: TGTGCCAGCAGTGATGTCCCGCCCCAGCATTTT. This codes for CASSDVPPQHF.

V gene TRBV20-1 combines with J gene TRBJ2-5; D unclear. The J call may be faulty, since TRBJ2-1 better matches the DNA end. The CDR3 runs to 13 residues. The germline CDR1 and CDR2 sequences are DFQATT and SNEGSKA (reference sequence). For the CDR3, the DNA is TGCAGTGCTAGAGTTTCAGGTCAAGAGACCCAGTTCTTC. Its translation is CSARVSGQETQFF.